This T cell receptor beta chain was sequenced during a study of identical twins. V trimming: 0 bases; J trimming: 5 bases; junction bases outside the gene matches: 7. CDR1 and CDR2 from the germline V gene are SGHVS and FQNEAQ. There are 15 residues in the CDR3. This clonotype was picked up a small number of times. The antigen remains unidentified. Study-level points and caveats: Conclusions were drawn cross-sectionally by statistical analysis, without following the same donors.

TCRdb reanalysed the 5' RACE reads using MiXCR and keeps one entry per CDR3 protein. This sample has approximately 590,000 distinct CDR3 sequences, with approximately 10% found just once. These same data were also listed under a study on yellow fever vaccine responses in identical twins.

The sample taken for sequencing was PBMCs. The clonotype was recovered from a woman aged 18-29 years in good health. This sequence joins TRBV7-8 and TRBJ2-7; 7 nucleotides line up with TRBD2. CDR3 region: CASSLAFELANEQYF. DNA of the CDR3: TGTGCCAGCAGCTTAGCGTTCGAACTAGCGAACGAGCAGTACTTC.